Listed below are T cell receptor beta chains from one sample, sequenced in a study of blood T cells in healthy people across ages. One entry per CDR3 protein results from TCRdb running MiXCR on the 5' RACE reads. Seen here are 780,000 or so distinct CDR3 sequences, approximately 53% observed once, and the top ten hold approximately 40%. Source material: blood. Receptor source: a man at least 80 years old in good health. Both conserved end residues are trimmed from each CDR3.

v_call,cdr3_length,cdr3_aa
TRBV18,12,ASPLNPLSYEQY
TRBV11-1,11,ASRDRSGNTIY
TRBV5-6,11,ASWPIGNTEAF
TRBV7-2,11,TSSSGQKETQY
TRBV6-5,13,ANHRVTGGNYEQY
TRBV20-1,13,SAASSGRKENIQY
TRBV30,11,AWIGGLGDGYT
TRBV5-1,12,ASGSGPSNEKLF
TRBV3-1,16,ASSQGWFRISGANVLT
TRBV5-1,12,ASSPSPPQETQY
TRBV6-1,10,ASEYRETEAF
TRBV3-1,13,ASSRPAGPPYEQY
TRBV21-1,9,AGSRRRVEY
TRBV5-1,14,ASSLFRSGSWNIQY
TRBV5-1,13,ASSLFGQGTGELF
TRBV7-6,13,ASSGEGSLIDTQY
TRBV27,13,ASSLSGLPNYGYT
TRBV29-1,10,SASDGNSPLH
TRBV24-1,13,ATSLGQGLTGELF
TRBV12-3/TRBV12-4,10,ASSRTIYEQY
TRBV20-1,11,SASLAGVHEQF
TRBV20-1,13,SARDPGTVANEQF
TRBV7-2,11,ASGALAKNIQY
TRBV12-3/TRBV12-4,15,ASSPSRDRAIVAEAF
TRBV28,10,ASSPPRGGQY
TRBV20-1,9,GGGPLYGYT
TRBV20-1,11,SARVSVPPEQY
TRBV7-9,12,ASRGQSSYNEQF
TRBV24-1,13,ATSAVGTGIYEQY
TRBV6-6,12,ASIGRSSGNTIY
TRBV20-1,11,SALKGSSYEQY
TRBV4-2,12,ASSQGREGQPQH
TRBV2,12,ASRVRRDTDTQY
TRBV4-2,13,ASSPGLAQDNEQF
TRBV6-6,10,ASSYDNRSYT
TRBV14,16,ASSQENVTRVSNQPQH
TRBV29-1,9,SVVGSNIQY
TRBV2,11,ASQREGDSEQY
TRBV3-1,12,ASSLSSSHQPQH
TRBV27,12,ASSRLAGDGIQY
TRBV18,12,ASSPSGKDSPLH